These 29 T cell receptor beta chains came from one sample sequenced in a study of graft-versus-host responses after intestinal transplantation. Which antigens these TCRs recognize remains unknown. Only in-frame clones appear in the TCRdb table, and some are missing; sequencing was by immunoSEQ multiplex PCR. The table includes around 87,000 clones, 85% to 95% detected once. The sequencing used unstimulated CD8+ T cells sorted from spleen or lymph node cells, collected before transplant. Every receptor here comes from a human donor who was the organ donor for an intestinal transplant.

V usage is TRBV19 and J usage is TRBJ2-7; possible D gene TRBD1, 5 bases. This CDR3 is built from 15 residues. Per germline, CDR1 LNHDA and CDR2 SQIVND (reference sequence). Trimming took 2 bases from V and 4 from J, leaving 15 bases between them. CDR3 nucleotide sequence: TGTGCCAGTAGTATAAGCTCGGCAGGGTTATACGAGCAGTACTTC. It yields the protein CASSISSAGLYEQYF.

The DNA for the CDR3 is TGTGCCAGCAGCTACGGAGCGGGAATCTCCTACAATGAGCAGTTCTTC. It specifies CASSYGAGISYNEQFF. J is TRBJ2-1 and V is TRBV5-4, with 7 bases identical to TRBD2. The CDR3 is 16 residues long. Germline assignment: CDR1 SGHNT and CDR2 YYREEE (reference sequence). Trimming cost V 3 bases and J 0 bases; bases outside gene matches: 6.

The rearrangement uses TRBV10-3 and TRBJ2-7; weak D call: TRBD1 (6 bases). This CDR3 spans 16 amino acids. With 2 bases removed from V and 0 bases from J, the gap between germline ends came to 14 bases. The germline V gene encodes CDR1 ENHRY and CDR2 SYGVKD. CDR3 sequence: CAISEPVQGCSYEQYF. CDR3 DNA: TGTGCCATCAGTGAGCCCGTACAGGGTTGCTCCTACGAGCAGTACTTC.

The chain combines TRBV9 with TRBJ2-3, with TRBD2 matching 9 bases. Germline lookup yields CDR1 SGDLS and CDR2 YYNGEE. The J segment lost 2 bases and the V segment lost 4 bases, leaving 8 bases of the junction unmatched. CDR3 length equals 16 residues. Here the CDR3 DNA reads TGTGCCAGCAGCCGGGAGGGCGGGGGGGTCACAGATACGCAGTATTTT. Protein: CASSREGGGVTDTQYF.

CDR3 in DNA: TGTGCCAGTAGTATAGATTCGGGGGGCTCCCGCTCCTACAATGAGCAGTTCTTC. Its protein product is CASSIDSGGSRSYNEQFF. The J gene is TRBJ2-1, the V gene TRBV19; possibly TRBD2 for D (7 bases). This CDR3 is built from 18 residues. Trimming took 0 bases from V and 0 from J, leaving 15 bases between them. Germline V CDR1 and CDR2: LNHDA, SQIVND (reference sequence).

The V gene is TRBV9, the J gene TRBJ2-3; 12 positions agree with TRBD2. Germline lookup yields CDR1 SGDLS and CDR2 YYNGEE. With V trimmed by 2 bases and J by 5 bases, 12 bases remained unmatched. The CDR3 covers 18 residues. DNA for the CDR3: TGTGCCAGCAGCGTTGACGGGCTAGCGGGGGGGCCGAGAGATACGCAGTATTTT. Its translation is CASSVDGLAGGPRDTQYF.

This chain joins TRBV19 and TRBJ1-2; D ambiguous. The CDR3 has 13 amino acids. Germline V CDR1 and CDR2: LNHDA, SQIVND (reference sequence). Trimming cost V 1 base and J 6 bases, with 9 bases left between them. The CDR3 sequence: CASSIVWGDGYTF. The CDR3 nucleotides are TGTGCCAGTAGTATAGTGTGGGGAGATGGCTACACCTTC.

The CDR3 nucleotides read TGCAGCTTCGGGACAGGGGATAACTATGGCTACACCTTC. This encodes CSFGTGDNYGYTF. The gene calls are TRBV29-1 and TRBJ1-2, with 10 bases lining up with TRBD1. Germline CDR1 SQVTM, CDR2 ANQGSEA. This CDR3 region has 13 residues. Trimming took 8 bases from V and 1 from J; bases not matched to a gene: 4. Looking up the rest from reference TRBV29-1 and TRBJ1-2 gives the full variable domain: SAVISQKPSRDICQRGTSLTIQCQVDSQVTMMFWYRQQPGQSLTLIATANQGSEATYESGFVIDKFPISRPNLTFSTLTVSNMSPEDSSIYLCSFGTGDNYGYTFGSGTRLTVV.

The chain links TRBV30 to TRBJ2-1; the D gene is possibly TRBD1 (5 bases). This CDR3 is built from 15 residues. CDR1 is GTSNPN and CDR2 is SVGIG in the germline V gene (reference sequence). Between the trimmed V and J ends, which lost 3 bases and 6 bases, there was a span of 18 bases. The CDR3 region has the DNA TGTGCCTGGAGAGAAGACAGTTTAGGTGTCAATGAGCAGTTCTTC. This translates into CAWREDSLGVNEQFF.

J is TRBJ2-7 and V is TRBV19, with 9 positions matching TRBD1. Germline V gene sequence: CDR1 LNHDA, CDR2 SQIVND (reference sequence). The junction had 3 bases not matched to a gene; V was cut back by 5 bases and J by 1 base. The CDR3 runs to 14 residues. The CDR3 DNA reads TGTGCCAGTAGTCCCGGGACAGGGTCCTACGAGCAGTACTTC. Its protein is CASSPGTGSYEQYF.

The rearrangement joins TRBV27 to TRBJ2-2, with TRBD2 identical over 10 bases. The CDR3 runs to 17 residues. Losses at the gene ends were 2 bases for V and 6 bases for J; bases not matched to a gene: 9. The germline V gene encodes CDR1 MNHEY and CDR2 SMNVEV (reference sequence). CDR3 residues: CASSLSPWLAGAGELFF. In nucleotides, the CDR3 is TGTGCCAGCAGTTTAAGCCCCTGGCTAGCGGGGGCCGGGGAGCTGTTTTTT.

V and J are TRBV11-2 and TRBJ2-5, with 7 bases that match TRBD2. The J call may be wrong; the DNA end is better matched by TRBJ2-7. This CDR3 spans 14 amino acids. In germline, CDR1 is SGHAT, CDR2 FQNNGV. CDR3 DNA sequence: TGTGCCAGCAGCTTAGGGGGGACTACGTACGAGCAGTACTTC. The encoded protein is CASSLGGTTYEQYF.

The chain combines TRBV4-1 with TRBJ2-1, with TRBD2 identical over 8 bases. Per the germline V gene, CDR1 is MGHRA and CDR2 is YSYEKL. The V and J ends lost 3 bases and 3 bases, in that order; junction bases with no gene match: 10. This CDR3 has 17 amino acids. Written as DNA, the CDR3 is TGCGCCAGCAGCCAGGAAGTAGCGGGACGGGTCTACAATGAGCAGTTCTTC. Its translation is CASSQEVAGRVYNEQFF.

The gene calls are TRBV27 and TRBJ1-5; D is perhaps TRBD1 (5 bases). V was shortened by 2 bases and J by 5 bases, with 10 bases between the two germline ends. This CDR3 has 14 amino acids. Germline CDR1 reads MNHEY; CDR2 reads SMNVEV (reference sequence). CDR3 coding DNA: TGTGCCAGCAGTTTACTGGGGGGTGATCAGCCCCAGCATTTT. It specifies CASSLLGGDQPQHF.

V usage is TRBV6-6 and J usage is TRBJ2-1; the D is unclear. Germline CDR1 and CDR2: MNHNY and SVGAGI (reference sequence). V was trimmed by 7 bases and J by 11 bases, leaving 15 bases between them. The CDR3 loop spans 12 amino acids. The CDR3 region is CASINAALQQFF. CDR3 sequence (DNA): TGTGCCAGCATTAACGCGGCTTTACAGCAGTTCTTC.

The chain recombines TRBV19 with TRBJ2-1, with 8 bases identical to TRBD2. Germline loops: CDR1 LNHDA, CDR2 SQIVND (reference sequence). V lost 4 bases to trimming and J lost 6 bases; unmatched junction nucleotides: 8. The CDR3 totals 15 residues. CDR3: CASSKARGAINEQFF. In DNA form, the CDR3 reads TGTGCCAGTAGTAAGGCGCGGGGGGCCATCAATGAGCAGTTCTTC.

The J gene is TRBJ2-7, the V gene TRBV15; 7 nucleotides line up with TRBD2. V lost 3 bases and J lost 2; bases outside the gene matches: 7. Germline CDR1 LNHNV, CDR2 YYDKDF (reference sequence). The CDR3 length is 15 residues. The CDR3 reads CATSSFGGGTYEQYF. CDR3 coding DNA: TGTGCCACCAGCAGCTTTGGGGGGGGGACCTACGAGCAGTACTTC.

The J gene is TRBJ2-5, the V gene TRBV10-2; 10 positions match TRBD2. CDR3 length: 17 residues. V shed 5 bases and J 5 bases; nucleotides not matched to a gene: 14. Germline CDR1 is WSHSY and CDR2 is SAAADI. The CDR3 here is CASSSQLAGRKGETQYF. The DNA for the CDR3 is TGCGCCAGCAGTAGTCAACTAGCGGGGCGGAAAGGGGAGACCCAGTACTTC.

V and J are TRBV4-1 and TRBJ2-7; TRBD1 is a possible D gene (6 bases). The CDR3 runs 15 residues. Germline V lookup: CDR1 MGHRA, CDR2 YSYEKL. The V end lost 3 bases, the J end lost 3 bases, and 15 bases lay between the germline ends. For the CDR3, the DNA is TGCGCCAGCAGCCAGCCTGGGGGCGGGTTCTACGAGCAGTACTTC. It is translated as CASSQPGGGFYEQYF.

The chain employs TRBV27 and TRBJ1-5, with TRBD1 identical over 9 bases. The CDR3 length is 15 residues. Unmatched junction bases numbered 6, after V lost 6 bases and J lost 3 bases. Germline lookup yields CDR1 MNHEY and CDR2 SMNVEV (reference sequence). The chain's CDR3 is CASRWGTGTNQPQHF. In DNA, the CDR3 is TGTGCCAGCAGGTGGGGGACAGGGACCAATCAGCCCCAGCATTTT.

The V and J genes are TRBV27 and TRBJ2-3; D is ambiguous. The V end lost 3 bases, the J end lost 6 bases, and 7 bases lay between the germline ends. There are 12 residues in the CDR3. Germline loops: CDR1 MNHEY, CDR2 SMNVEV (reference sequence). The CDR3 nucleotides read TGTGCCAGCAGTTTCCCCGGGGATACGCAGTATTTT. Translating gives CASSFPGDTQYF.

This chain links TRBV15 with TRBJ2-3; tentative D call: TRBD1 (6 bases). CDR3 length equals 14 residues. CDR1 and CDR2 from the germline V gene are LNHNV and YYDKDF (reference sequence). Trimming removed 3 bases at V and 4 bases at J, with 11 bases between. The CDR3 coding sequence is TGTGCCACCAGCAGGGGAAAGGGGGCAGATACGCAGTATTTT. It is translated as CATSRGKGADTQYF.

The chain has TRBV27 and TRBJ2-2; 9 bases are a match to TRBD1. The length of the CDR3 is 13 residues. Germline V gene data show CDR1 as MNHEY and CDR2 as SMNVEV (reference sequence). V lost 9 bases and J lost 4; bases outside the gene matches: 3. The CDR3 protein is CARTTGGTGELFF. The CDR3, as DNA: TGTGCCAGGACGACAGGGGGCACCGGGGAGCTGTTTTTT.

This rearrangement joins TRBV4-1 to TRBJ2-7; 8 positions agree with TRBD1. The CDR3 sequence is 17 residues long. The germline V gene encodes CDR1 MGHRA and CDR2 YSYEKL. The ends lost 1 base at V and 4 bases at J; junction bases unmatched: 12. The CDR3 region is CASSQGIPRTGIYEQYF. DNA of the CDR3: TGCGCCAGCAGCCAAGGAATCCCCAGGACAGGGATTTACGAGCAGTACTTC.

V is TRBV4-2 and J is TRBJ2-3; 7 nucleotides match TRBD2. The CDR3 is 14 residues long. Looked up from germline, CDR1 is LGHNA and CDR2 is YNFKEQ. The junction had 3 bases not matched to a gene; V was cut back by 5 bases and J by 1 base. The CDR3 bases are TGTGCCAGCAGCGCTAGCGGCCGCACAGATACGCAGTATTTT. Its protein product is CASSASGRTDTQYF.

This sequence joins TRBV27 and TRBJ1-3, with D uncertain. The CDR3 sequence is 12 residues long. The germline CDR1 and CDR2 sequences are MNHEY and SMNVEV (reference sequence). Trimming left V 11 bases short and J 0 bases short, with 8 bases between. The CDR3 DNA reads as TGTGCCTCACGGGGCTCTGGAAACACCATATATTTT. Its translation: CASRGSGNTIYF.

CDR3 sequence (DNA): TGTGCCAGCAGCCCCCCGGGTCTCAGCACAGATACGCAGTATTTT. This sequence encodes CASSPPGLSTDTQYF. The chain couples TRBV7-6 to TRBJ2-3, with D unresolved. Trimming pared 5 bases from V and 0 bases from J, leaving 12 bases between. Per the germline V gene, CDR1 is SGHVS and CDR2 is FNYEAQ. The CDR3 is made up of 15 amino acids.

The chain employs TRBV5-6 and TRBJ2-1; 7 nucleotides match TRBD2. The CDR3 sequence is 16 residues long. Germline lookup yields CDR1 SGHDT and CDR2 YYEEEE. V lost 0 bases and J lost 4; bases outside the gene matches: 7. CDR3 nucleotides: TGTGCCAGCAGCTTGGGGGCCGGGGGGACGTACAATGAGCAGTTCTTC. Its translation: CASSLGAGGTYNEQFF.

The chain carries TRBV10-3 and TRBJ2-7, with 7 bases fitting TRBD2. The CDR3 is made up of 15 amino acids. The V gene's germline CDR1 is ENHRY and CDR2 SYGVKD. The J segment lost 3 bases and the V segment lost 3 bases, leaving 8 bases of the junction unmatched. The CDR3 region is CAISDPPGDYYEQYF. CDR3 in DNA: TGTGCCATCAGTGATCCCCCGGGGGACTACTACGAGCAGTACTTC.